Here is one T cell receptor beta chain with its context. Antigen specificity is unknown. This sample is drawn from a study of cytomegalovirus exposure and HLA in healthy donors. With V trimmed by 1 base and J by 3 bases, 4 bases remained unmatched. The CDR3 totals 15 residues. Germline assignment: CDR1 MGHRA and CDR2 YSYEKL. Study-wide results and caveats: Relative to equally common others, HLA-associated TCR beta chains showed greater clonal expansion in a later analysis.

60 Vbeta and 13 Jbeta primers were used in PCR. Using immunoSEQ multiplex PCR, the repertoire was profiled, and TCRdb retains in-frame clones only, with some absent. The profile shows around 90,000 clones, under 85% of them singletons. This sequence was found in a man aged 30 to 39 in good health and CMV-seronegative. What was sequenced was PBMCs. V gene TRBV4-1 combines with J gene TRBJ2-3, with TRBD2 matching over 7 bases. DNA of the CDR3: TGCGCCAGCAGCCAAGCCGGGACTAAGACAGATACGCAGTATTTT. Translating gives CASSQAGTKTDTQYF.